A selection of T cell receptor beta chains follows, all from one sample in a study of post-analysis software for immune sequencing data. TCRdb re-derived calls from the PCR reads in MiXCR, one entry per CDR3 protein. The repertoire has about 540,000 distinct CDR3 sequences, around a third of them found once; the top ten carry approximately 5.4%. Source material: blood. Receptors originate from a girl under 18 with multiple sclerosis. Both conserved end residues are part of each CDR3. The D gene is left open where the match is weak. Not all rows give a size; the values are once, few, many and, for expanded clones, a class.

j_call	clone_size	d_call	v_call	cdr3_aa	cdr3_nt
TRBJ2-1	few	.	TRBV14	CASSAMYNEQFF	TGTGCCAGCAGCGCAATGTACAATGAGCAGTTCTTC
TRBJ2-7	.	.	TRBV29-1	CGVERPGTTYEQYF	TGCGGCGTTGAAAGGCCGGGGACAACCTACGAGCAGTACTTC
TRBJ2-5	many	TRBD1	TRBV18	CASSPGQGVETQYF	TGTGCCAGCTCACCCGGACAGGGTGTAGAGACCCAGTACTTC
TRBJ2-1	few	.	TRBV12-5	CASGATRNNEQFF	TGTGCTAGTGGGGCTACTAGGAACAATGAGCAGTTCTTC
TRBJ1-1	many	.	TRBV10-1	CASSQILRTEAFF	TGCGCCAGCAGCCAAATCCTTAGGACTGAAGCTTTCTTT
TRBJ2-3	few	.	TRBV10-2	CASSEGGRALDTQYF	TGCGCCAGCAGTGAGGGCGGGCGCGCTTTAGATACGCAGTATTTT
TRBJ2-5	.	.	TRBV4-2	CASSQDPGSNRVFFTDQETQYF	TGTGCCAGCAGCCAAGATCCCGGGTCTAACAGGGTGTTCTTTACGGATCAAGAGACCCAGTACTTC
TRBJ1-1	.	.	TRBV27	CASSTSPWGTEAFF	TGTGCCAGCAGCACGTCTCCCTGGGGCACTGAAGCTTTCTTT
TRBJ2-5	.	.	TRBV3-1	CASSPTGQRGEETQYF	TGTGCCAGCAGCCCCACAGGGCAGCGGGGAGAAGAGACCCAGTACTTC
TRBJ1-6	few	.	TRBV9	CASSVGVVHDSPLHF	TGTGCCAGCAGCGTAGGGGTGGTTCACGATTCACCCCTCCACTTT
TRBJ1-4	.	TRBD1	TRBV20-1	CSAGRPTGVNEKLFF	TGCAGTGCTGGACGCCCGACAGGGGTTAATGAAAAACTGTTTTTT
TRBJ2-1	few	TRBD1	TRBV7-7	CASSTGQGAIEQFF	TGTGCTAGCAGCACAGGACAGGGGGCTATTGAGCAGTTCTTC
TRBJ2-3	.	.	TRBV12-3/TRBV12-4	CASSILRLPPGYF	TGTGCCAGCAGTATCTTACGTCTCCCTCCGGGGTATTTT
TRBJ1-5	.	.	TRBV4-2	CASSRGAQGPQHF	TGTGCCAGCAGCCGAGGAGCCCAAGGGCCCCAGCATTTT
TRBJ1-1	few	.	TRBV5-1	CASSLGWRDTEAFF	TGCGCCAGCAGCTTGGGGTGGAGGGACACTGAAGCTTTCTTT
TRBJ2-3	.	TRBD1	TRBV6-1	CASSDPDREETDTQYF	TGTGCCAGCAGTGATCCGGACAGGGAGGAGACAGATACGCAGTATTTT
TRBJ2-1	few	.	TRBV19	CASSIGGSLNEQFF	TGTGCCAGTAGTATCGGGGGCAGCCTCAATGAGCAGTTCTTC
TRBJ1-2	.	TRBD1	TRBV20-1	CSATGQGVYTF	TGCAGTGCTACGGGACAGGGGGTATACACCTTC
TRBJ1-5	.	.	TRBV29-1	CSVGWGGEQPQHF	TGCAGCGTTGGCTGGGGGGGAGAGCAGCCCCAGCATTTT
TRBJ2-7	few	TRBD1	TRBV12-3/TRBV12-4	CASRTGTGTYEQYF	TGTGCCAGCAGGACCGGGACAGGGACCTACGAGCAGTACTTC
TRBJ2-7	.	.	TRBV29-1	CSAIPGGWKGNEQYF	TGCAGCGCCATCCCCGGTGGCTGGAAGGGGAACGAGCAGTACTTC
TRBJ2-7	.	.	TRBV6-1	CASSLGKSCEQYF	TGTGCCAGCAGCCTCGGGAAAAGTTGCGAGCAGTACTTC
TRBJ1-2	.	TRBD1	TRBV11-2	CASSSPGQGRENYGYTF	TGTGCCAGCAGCTCCCCGGGACAGGGACGGGAGAACTATGGCTACACCTTC
TRBJ1-2	.	.	TRBV10-3	CAISADTYTGYTF	TGTGCCATCAGTGCGGACACCTATACTGGCTACACCTTC
TRBJ2-1	few	TRBD2	TRBV14	CASSLGLADYNEQFF	TGTGCCAGCAGCCTTGGACTAGCGGACTACAATGAGCAGTTCTTC
TRBJ1-6	.	.	TRBV14	CASSNRLPLGNSPLHF	TGTGCCAGCAGCAACCGACTCCCCCTGGGAAATTCACCCCTCCACTTT
TRBJ2-3	.	.	TRBV27	CASSLLGPGTDTQYF	TGTGCCAGCAGTTTATTGGGACCGGGCACAGATACGCAGTATTTT
TRBJ2-1	.	.	TRBV12-3/TRBV12-4	CASTPLGAGRNEQFF	TGTGCCAGCACCCCCCTTGGGGCAGGGAGGAATGAGCAGTTCTTC
TRBJ2-7	.	.	TRBV29-1	CSAVDTGSNEQYF	TGCAGCGCTGTAGATACAGGGAGCAACGAGCAGTACTTC
TRBJ1-2	few	.	TRBV5-6	CASSSDDSIYGYTF	TGTGCCAGCAGCTCAGACGACAGCATCTATGGCTACACCTTC
TRBJ1-1	.	TRBD1	TRBV7-8	CATRSDRENTEAFF	TGTGCCACCAGATCGGACAGGGAGAACACTGAAGCTTTCTTT
TRBJ1-4	.	.	TRBV5-1	CASSLMGSNEKLFF	TGCGCCAGCAGCTTGATGGGGTCTAATGAAAAACTGTTTTTT
TRBJ2-3	.	TRBD1	TRBV29-1	CSVEDGGQGQYF	TGCAGCGTTGAAGATGGGGGACAGGGACAGTATTTT
TRBJ2-6	.	TRBD1	TRBV12-3/TRBV12-4	CASSQQGQAGANVLTF	TGTGCCAGTTCCCAACAGGGACAGGCTGGGGCCAACGTCCTGACTTTC
TRBJ2-5	.	TRBD1	TRBV24-1	CATSETGTEETQYF	TGTGCCACCAGTGAAACCGGGACAGAAGAGACCCAGTACTTC
TRBJ2-7	few	.	TRBV5-6	CASSFIGLAAYEQYF	TGTGCCAGCAGCTTTATCGGGCTAGCCGCCTACGAGCAGTACTTC
TRBJ2-1	.	.	TRBV24-1	CATSAPPGRQYHNEQFF	TGTGCCACCAGTGCCCCCCCGGGACGGCAGTATCACAATGAGCAGTTCTTC
TRBJ1-4	few	.	TRBV20-1	CSARDGARDGEKLFF	TGCAGTGCTAGAGATGGCGCCAGGGACGGTGAAAAACTGTTTTTT
TRBJ1-2	.	.	TRBV12-3/TRBV12-4	CASSLWVSVGVEVGYTF	TGTGCCAGCAGTTTATGGGTTTCGGTTGGGGTAGAAGTGGGCTACACCTTC
TRBJ2-5	few	TRBD2	TRBV7-8	CASSYRTSGTQYF	TGTGCCAGCAGCTATAGGACTAGCGGGACCCAGTACTTC
TRBJ1-2	.	TRBD1	TRBV5-1	CASSGRTGIDGYTF	TGCGCCAGCAGCGGACGGACAGGGATAGATGGCTACACCTTC
TRBJ2-1	.	TRBD2	TRBV5-1	CASSLGLAAQQFF	TGCGCCAGCAGCTTGGGACTAGCGGCCCAGCAGTTCTTC
TRBJ1-2	.	.	TRBV20-1	CSARTWREGYGYTF	TGCAGTGCCAGGACCTGGAGGGAGGGATATGGCTACACCTTC
TRBJ2-5	few	.	TRBV6-2/TRBV6-3	CASSVQGGLRETQYF	TGTGCCAGCAGCGTTCAGGGGGGTCTTCGAGAGACCCAGTACTTC
TRBJ2-6	.	TRBD1	TRBV12-3/TRBV12-4	CASSPNRGMSGGANVLTF	TGTGCCAGCAGCCCTAACAGGGGCATGTCCGGAGGGGCCAACGTCCTGACTTTC
TRBJ2-5	many	.	TRBV5-1	CASSSTGTGTQETQYF	TGCGCCAGCAGCTCAACGGGCACAGGGACCCAAGAGACCCAGTACTTC
TRBJ2-3	.	TRBD2	TRBV28	CASSSPSRRRGLEPHTGDTQYF	TGTGCCAGCAGCTCACCCTCCCGCAGGAGAGGACTAGAACCTCACACGGGAGATACGCAGTATTTT